This T cell receptor beta chain stems from a study of blood T cells in healthy people across ages. This CDR3 is 15 amino acids long. Germline lookup yields CDR1 MGHRA and CDR2 YSYEKL. V shed 1 base, J shed 11 bases, and the junction held 7 bases outside the gene matches. The authors ran a second PCR of roughly 7 to 11 cycles using a sample-barcoded 5' primer and a J-beta primer mix. TCRdb reprocessed the 5' RACE reads with MiXCR, giving one entry per CDR3 protein. The sample carries 1.2 million to 1.5 million distinct CDR3 sequences, roughly 40% recorded once. The chain combines TRBV4-1 with TRBJ2-5; 13 bases agree with TRBD2. The receptor comes from a woman aged 18-29 years in good health. Input material: blood. DNA for the CDR3: TGCGCCAGCAGCCAAGTATGGACTAGCGGGAGATTGCAGTACTTC. Encoded protein: CASSQVWTSGRLQYF.